This T cell receptor (beta chain) was sequenced during a study of patients and donors after allogeneic stem cell transplantation. TCRdb called the RT-PCR reads again in MiXCR, with one record for every CDR3 protein. The repertoire holds approximately 200,000 distinct CDR3 sequences, less than 45% seen once, with 33% in the top ten. This receptor was identified in a human donor who was either an allogeneic HSCT recipient or a stem cell or donor lymphocyte infusion donor (not recorded which). It is not recorded whose cells these are; they may come from a transplant donor. Sequencing was done on a sample of blood, either unsorted or a sorted T cell fraction (not recorded which).

CDR3 bases: TGTGCCAGCAGTTGGAACAGCTATGGCTACACCTTC. Amino acid sequence: CASSWNSYGYTF. V usage is TRBV12-3 or TRBV12-4 and J usage is TRBJ1-2; D is unresolved. With 4 bases removed from V and 4 bases from J, the gap between germline ends came to 7 bases. This CDR3 contains 12 residues.